This record looks at one T cell receptor beta chain sequence and its context. The record originates from a study of blood T cell repertoires in COVID-19. Study-level background: Samples came from the United States, Italy and Spain, spanning acute and convalescent COVID-19. PBMCs, B-cell-depleted T cells, or T cells were the source of the cDNA or gDNA that made up the material.

Seattle's cohort entered during active infection and was followed longitudinally. The germline V gene encodes CDR1 SGHNT and CDR2 YYREEE (reference sequence). The V segment lost 4 bases and the J segment 4 bases; nucleotides outside the gene matches: 8. This CDR3 spans 16 amino acids. Per the original methods: Estimates of nucleated cell counts were drawn from the amplification of reference gene primers. Generated by immunoSEQ multiplex PCR, the TCRdb table keeps only in-frame clones and is missing some. The V and J calls and the clone size are those of that table, but D and trimming were determined from the DNA. The repertoire has 250,000 to 350,000 clones, 90% of them found once; the top ten carry 6% to 7%.

The source of this sequence is a woman aged 25 to 39 with COVID-19, enrolled during active disease. The genes are TRBV5-4 and TRBJ2-1; TRBD2 matches at 10 bases. The sample was peripheral blood. CDR3 sequence reads: CASSPPGLAPYNEQFF. Here the CDR3 DNA reads TGTGCCAGCAGCCCGCCGGGACTAGCGCCTTACAATGAGCAGTTCTTC.